This T cell receptor beta chain comes out of a study of blood T cells in healthy people across ages. The donors, aged roughly 6 to 90, were healthy Caucasians from Russia. The authors isolated at least 6 million PBMCs per sample. A sample-barcoded 5' primer and a J-beta primer mix were used in a second PCR of roughly 7 to 11 cycles. TCRdb reprocessed the 5' RACE reads with MiXCR, giving one entry per CDR3 protein. The sample yields approximately 790,000 distinct CDR3 sequences, approximately 67% seen once. Sequenced: blood. This TCR was recovered from a man aged 25-45 years in good health.

The chain's CDR3 is CASSQVQDSSEQYF. CDR3 in DNA: TGTGCCAGCAGCCAAGTTCAGGACTCGTCCGAGCAGTACTTC. V gene TRBV14 combines with J gene TRBJ2-7, with D possibly being TRBD2 (5 bases). CDR3 length equals 14 residues. Deletions cut 1 base from V and 6 bases from J, with 13 bases between. Per germline, CDR1 SGHDN and CDR2 FVKESK.